The 7 T cell receptor beta chains below were found in one sample sequenced in a study of blood T cell repertoires in COVID-19. Profiling relied on immunoSEQ multiplex PCR, and the TCRdb table lists in-frame clones only, not all of them. The sample contains approximately 230,000 clones, 80% to 90% of which appear only once. The sample consisted of peripheral blood. The source is a man under 40 with active or convalescent COVID-19.

The chain employs TRBV7-9 and TRBJ1-1; 7 positions match TRBD1. J gave up 6 bases and V 4 bases, and 5 bases lay outside the gene matches. The V gene's germline CDR1 is SEHNR and CDR2 FQNEAQ (reference sequence). The CDR3 runs to 13 residues. In nucleotides, the CDR3 is TGTGCCAGCAGCTCATACAGGGGCGCTGAAGCTTTCTTT. Residues: CASSSYRGAEAFF.

The J gene is TRBJ2-7, the V gene TRBV6-5; no clear D gene. CDR3 length: 12 amino acids. Germline CDR1 reads MNHEY; CDR2 reads SVGAGI. Trimming removed 5 bases from V and 1 base from J, with 6 bases in between. As DNA, the CDR3 is TGTGCCAGCAGTCCCTCTTCCTACGAGCAGTACTTC. Amino acids: CASSPSSYEQYF.

This clone was detected a few times. The genes are TRBV6-1 and TRBJ2-7; 7 bases are a match to TRBD1. This CDR3 is built from 15 residues. Germline trimming cut 0 bases from V and 7 bases from J; bases unmatched to any gene: 9. Germline V gene lookup returns CDR1 MNHNS and CDR2 SASEGT. CDR3 sequence reads: CASSEAPDRLREQYF. CDR3 bases: TGTGCCAGCAGTGAAGCACCGGACAGGCTCAGGGAGCAGTACTTC.

The chain joins TRBV5-4 to TRBJ1-2; D might be TRBD1 (6 bases). Trimming removed 4 bases from V and 8 bases from J, with 15 bases in between. The CDR3 contains 13 residues. Germline V lookup: CDR1 SGHNT, CDR2 YYREEE (reference sequence). The DNA of the CDR3 is TGTGCCAGCAGCGCCGACCTCAGGGGAGGCTACACCTTC. Its translation is CASSADLRGGYTF.

The V gene is TRBV20-1, the J gene TRBJ2-7; D remains ambiguous. This CDR3 has 11 amino acids. The V end was cut by 8 bases, the J end by 4 bases, with 12 bases between. The germline gives CDR1 DFQATT, CDR2 SNEGSKA (reference sequence). The CDR3 bases are TGCAGTTCCCCTATAGAATACGAGCAGTACTTC. Translated: CSSPIEYEQYF.

This clone is a singleton in its sample. V gene TRBV29-1 combines with J gene TRBJ2-7; 7 bases are a match to TRBD1. V was pared by 5 bases and J by 0 bases, with 7 bases of the junction left unmatched. Germline V lookup: CDR1 SQVTM, CDR2 ANQGSEA. This CDR3 has 14 residues. The CDR3 protein is CSVRLSGGSYEQYF. As DNA, the CDR3 is TGCAGCGTTCGTCTCTCAGGGGGCTCCTACGAGCAGTACTTC.

This clone showed up just a few times. The gene calls are TRBV29-1 and TRBJ1-3; D is unresolved. V gave up 5 bases and J gave up 0 bases, with 14 bases separating them. Germline CDR1 is SQVTM and CDR2 is ANQGSEA. This CDR3 contains 15 residues. Here the CDR3 reads CSVTLLASSGNTIYF. In DNA form, the CDR3 reads TGCAGCGTTACCCTCCTCGCTAGCTCTGGAAACACCATATATTTT.